The next 24 T cell receptor beta chains were all read from a single sample in a study of cytomegalovirus exposure and HLA in healthy donors. Generated by immunoSEQ multiplex PCR, the TCRdb table keeps only in-frame clones and is missing some. The sample holds 71,000 or so clones, approximately 94% seen once. Sequenced input: PBMCs. These receptors all come from a woman aged 18-29 years in good health and CMV-seronegative.

V usage is TRBV7-6 and J usage is TRBJ2-1; 7 nucleotides match TRBD1. CDR3 length: 17 amino acids. The V gene end was trimmed by 2 bases and the J gene end by 2 bases; junction bases not matched to a gene: 9. Germline CDR1 reads SGHVS; CDR2 reads FNYEAQ. This chain's CDR3 is CASSLRRQGPTYNEQFF. DNA for the CDR3: TGTGCCAGCAGCTTACGGAGACAGGGCCCGACCTACAATGAGCAGTTCTTC. The full variable domain, with the rest looked up from reference TRBV7-6 and TRBJ2-1, is GAGVSQSPRYKVTKRGQDVALRCDPISGHVSLYWYRQALGQGPEFLTYFNYEAQQDKSGLPNDRFSAERPEGSISTLTIQRTEQRDSAMYRCASSLRRQGPTYNEQFFGPGTRLTVL.

As DNA, the CDR3 is TGTGCCAGCTCACCGGGACTCCAGAACACTGAAGCTTTCTTT. It specifies CASSPGLQNTEAFF. The chain combines TRBV18 with TRBJ1-1; D possibly corresponds to TRBD1 (5 bases). The CDR3 runs to 14 residues. V lost 3 bases and J 1 base, leaving 9 bases between the germline ends. Germline assignment: CDR1 KGHSH and CDR2 LQKENI.

The chain links TRBV6-1 to TRBJ2-4; D possibly corresponds to TRBD1 (5 bases). Trimming left V 7 bases short and J 15 bases short, with 19 bases between. Germline V lookup: CDR1 MNHNS, CDR2 SASEGT. This CDR3 has 12 residues. CDR3 in amino acids: CASILSETVRYF. CDR3 bases: TGTGCCAGCATCCTTTCGGAGACAGTCCGGTACTTC.

This clone was observed a few times. This rearrangement joins TRBV4-3 to TRBJ1-5; D is unresolved. This CDR3 has 13 amino acids. Looked up from germline, CDR1 is LGHNA and CDR2 is YSLEER. V gave up 0 bases and J gave up 5 bases, with 5 bases separating them. In DNA form, the CDR3 reads TGCGCCAGCAGCCAAGATCAGGATCAGCCCCAGCATTTT. Its protein is CASSQDQDQPQHF.

The gene calls are TRBV13 and TRBJ1-3, with TRBD1 as a possible D gene (6 bases). The CDR3 consists of 15 residues. Germline-derived CDR1 and CDR2 are PRHDT and FYEKMQ (reference sequence). Trimming removed 5 bases at V and 0 bases at J, with 11 bases between. CDR3 bases: TGTGCCAGCAGCCTCGACAGGAGCTCTGGAAACACCATATATTTT. This sequence encodes CASSLDRSSGNTIYF.

The genes are TRBV19 and TRBJ2-7, with a tentative D call TRBD2 (5 bases). Trimming took 0 bases from V and 3 from J, leaving 12 bases between them. Looked up from germline, CDR1 is LNHDA and CDR2 is SQIVND (reference sequence). This CDR3 is 15 amino acids long. The CDR3, as DNA: TGTGCCAGTAGTATAGAAGGCGGACTGAGCTACGAGCAGTACTTC. Translating it yields CASSIEGGLSYEQYF. The entire variable domain, with the rest obtained from reference TRBV19 and TRBJ2-7, is as follows: DGGITQSPKYLFRKEGQNVTLSCEQNLNHDAMYWYRQDPGQGLRLIYYSQIVNDFQKGDIAEGYSVSREKKESFPLTVTSAQKNPTAFYLCASSIEGGLSYEQYFGPGTRLTVT.

The table lists this clone with a count of one. The DNA for the CDR3 is TGTGCCAGCAGTATTGCCCAGGACGGGGGGAACACTGAAGCTTTCTTT. It codes for CASSIAQDGGNTEAFF. The chain combines TRBV7-8 with TRBJ1-1; D perhaps matches TRBD1 (5 bases). The V and J ends lost 6 bases and 1 base respectively, with 18 bases between them. This CDR3 has 16 residues. The germline gives CDR1 SGHVS, CDR2 FQNEAQ. Based on the CDR3 plus reference TRBV7-8 and TRBJ1-1, the full variable domain is GAGVSQSPRYKVAKRGQDVALRCDPISGHVSLFWYQQALGQGPEFLTYFQNEAQLDKSGLPSDRFFAERPEGSVSTLKIQRTQQEDSAVYLCASSIAQDGGNTEAFFGQGTRLTVV.

This chain joins TRBV2 and TRBJ2-1; 10 bases align to TRBD1. This CDR3 has 15 amino acids. V was pared by 1 base and J by 4 bases, with 1 base of the junction left unmatched. The germline V gene has CDR1 SNHLY and CDR2 FYNNEI. For the CDR3, the DNA is TGTGCCAGCAGTGAAGGGACAGGGGGTTACAATGAGCAGTTCTTC. Protein sequence: CASSEGTGGYNEQFF.

The chain recombines TRBV18 with TRBJ2-7, with 8 bases identical to TRBD1. Germline V gene sequence: CDR1 KGHSH, CDR2 LQKENI. V lost 3 bases and J lost 7; bases outside the gene matches: 8. The CDR3 covers 14 residues. The CDR3 DNA reads TGTGCCAGCTCACCGCCGGGACAGGAGGGGGAGCAGTACTTC. Amino acid sequence: CASSPPGQEGEQYF.

V and J are TRBV6-1 and TRBJ1-5; weak D call: TRBD1 (5 bases). The CDR3 has 16 amino acids. Trimming cost V 4 bases and J 2 bases, with 15 bases left between them. Germline loops: CDR1 MNHNS, CDR2 SASEGT. The CDR3 is CASSGRQGLGNQPQHF. The CDR3, as DNA: TGTGCCAGCAGTGGACGGCAGGGATTAGGCAATCAGCCCCAGCATTTT.

This clone appeared once. The gene calls are TRBV25-1 and TRBJ2-7; 8 nucleotides line up with TRBD2. The CDR3 is made up of 14 amino acids. The V segment lost 1 base and the J segment 9 bases; nucleotides outside the gene matches: 8. The germline V gene has CDR1 MGHDK and CDR2 SYGVNS. The DNA for the CDR3 is TGTGCCAGCAGTGAATTTGGACTAGCTGGAGTGCAGTACTTC. This codes for CASSEFGLAGVQYF.

This clone was seen only once. This rearrangement joins TRBV4-1 to TRBJ2-1; 12 bases fit TRBD2. The ends lost 4 bases at V and 4 bases at J; junction bases unmatched: 14. In germline, CDR1 is MGHRA, CDR2 YSYEKL. The CDR3 runs 19 residues. The CDR3 DNA is TGCGCCAGCAGCCCCCTCCCGACTAGCGGGGGACACACTTACAATGAGCAGTTCTTC. This encodes CASSPLPTSGGHTYNEQFF.

The chain combines TRBV4-1 with TRBJ2-3, with 7 nucleotides matching TRBD2. Trimming removed 1 base from V and 2 bases from J; junction bases left unmatched: 3. The germline gives CDR1 MGHRA, CDR2 YSYEKL. This CDR3 has 15 amino acids. The CDR3 DNA reads as TGCGCCAGCAGCCAAGCAGGACTAGTCACAGATACGCAGTATTTT. Amino acids: CASSQAGLVTDTQYF.

The rearrangement joins TRBV5-8 to TRBJ2-3; TRBD2 aligns across 14 bases. Per germline, CDR1 SGHTS and CDR2 YDEGEE. V shed 2 bases and J 3 bases; nucleotides not matched to a gene: 2. The CDR3 consists of 16 residues. Written as DNA, the CDR3 is TGTGCCAGCAGCTTAGGGACTAGCGGGGGTACAGATACGCAGTATTTT. Translation gives CASSLGTSGGTDTQYF.

The CDR3 spells CASSPLGREGPYNEQFF. The CDR3, as DNA: TGTGCCAGCAGTCCCCTGGGGCGGGAGGGCCCCTACAATGAGCAGTTCTTC. The rearrangement joins TRBV27 to TRBJ2-1; 9 bases agree with TRBD2. V shed 5 bases and J 2 bases; nucleotides not matched to a gene: 10. CDR1 and CDR2 from the germline V gene are MNHEY and SMNVEV (reference sequence). CDR3 size: 17 residues.

The chain links TRBV11-2 to TRBJ2-7; TRBD1 aligns across 9 bases. V lost 5 bases to trimming and J lost 3 bases; unmatched junction nucleotides: 5. Per the germline V gene, CDR1 is SGHAT and CDR2 is FQNNGV. This CDR3 contains 14 residues. In DNA form, the CDR3 reads TGTGCCAGCAGCCTGGGACAGGGACTCTACGAGCAGTACTTC. This sequence encodes CASSLGQGLYEQYF.

The chain is built from TRBV14 and TRBJ2-1; 8 bases line up with TRBD2. CDR3 length equals 12 residues. From germline, CDR1 is SGHDN and CDR2 FVKESK. V shed 3 bases and J 10 bases; nucleotides not matched to a gene: 2. CDR3 sequence (DNA): TGTGCCAGCAGCCACGGACTAGCCGAGCAGTTCTTC. This translates into CASSHGLAEQFF.

This chain uses TRBV7-9 with TRBJ1-1, with D possibly being TRBD1 (5 bases). This CDR3 is 13 amino acids long. The germline V and J ends were trimmed by 4 bases and 5 bases, with 11 bases remaining between them. Per germline, CDR1 SEHNR and CDR2 FQNEAQ (reference sequence). As DNA, the CDR3 is TGTGCCAGCAGCTACTTCGGGGGGACTGAAGCTTTCTTT. As protein: CASSYFGGTEAFF.

Relative to its sample, this clone is medium-sized. This chain connects TRBV6-4 to TRBJ2-2; D unresolved. V lost 0 bases and J 3 bases, leaving 2 bases between the germline ends. CDR3 length equals 13 residues. CDR1 and CDR2 (germline): MRHNA, SNTAGT. This chain's CDR3 is CASSDSDTGELFF. The CDR3 DNA follows: TGTGCCAGCAGTGACTCCGACACCGGGGAGCTGTTTTTT.

This rearrangement joins TRBV5-6 to TRBJ2-7; TRBD1 aligns across 7 bases. Germline V gene lookup returns CDR1 SGHDT and CDR2 YYEEEE. V gave up 3 bases and J gave up 2 bases; unmatched junction bases: 14. This CDR3 is 17 amino acids long. In nucleotides, the CDR3 is TGTGCCAGCAGCTCCGCCAGCACAGGGGTCCTAACCTACGAGCAGTACTTC. Its protein is CASSSASTGVLTYEQYF.

This chain links TRBV7-8 with TRBJ2-1, with D tentatively TRBD2 (7 bases). This CDR3 contains 16 residues. The germline V and J ends were trimmed by 2 bases and 1 base, with 12 bases remaining between them. Germline values: CDR1 SGHVS, CDR2 FQNEAQ. CDR3 sequence: CASSLLGGESYNEQFF. CDR3 DNA: TGTGCCAGCAGCTTACTAGGGGGGGAGTCCTACAATGAGCAGTTCTTC.

The chain uses TRBV5-4 and TRBJ2-2; D ambiguous. The CDR3 has 13 amino acids. Germline V CDR1 and CDR2: SGHNT, YYREEE (reference sequence). Trimming removed 4 bases from V and 6 bases from J, with 10 bases in between. The CDR3 here is CASSLRSSGELFF. CDR3 bases: TGTGCCAGCAGCCTCAGGTCTTCCGGGGAGCTGTTTTTT.

The table lists this clone with a count of one. The rearrangement uses TRBV7-9 and TRBJ2-7, with D hard to call. V was pared by 4 bases and J by 4 bases, with 11 bases between. The germline gives CDR1 SEHNR, CDR2 FQNEAQ (reference sequence). This CDR3 has 13 residues. CDR3: CASSSIGAYEQYF. Here the CDR3 DNA reads TGTGCCAGCAGCTCCATAGGAGCGTACGAGCAGTACTTC.

This chain connects TRBV6-1 to TRBJ1-5, with 9 bases aligning to TRBD1. The CDR3 has 18 amino acids. The V segment lost 2 bases and the J segment 8 bases; nucleotides outside the gene matches: 16. Looked up from germline, CDR1 is MNHNS and CDR2 is SASEGT. CDR3: CASSERTGAWDHIKPQHF. Written as DNA, the CDR3 is TGTGCCAGCAGTGAACGGACAGGGGCCTGGGACCATATCAAGCCCCAGCATTTT.